This T cell receptor (beta chain) was profiled in a study of shared clonotypes between healthy human individuals. Overall study findings and caveats: Among donors, sharing of clonotypes was expected to be affected by sequencing depth. Non-shared clonotypes were found to have lower generation probabilities than the clonotypes that were shared by all four of the sorted-subset donors. Blood alone was sampled, and tissue repertoires likely differ.

The protocol was immunoSEQ multiplex PCR, while the TCRdb copy is restricted to in-frame clones and leaves out a portion. Seen here are approximately 980,000 clones, 76% observed once, and the top ten hold approximately 1.5%. The germline V gene encodes CDR1 MNHEY and CDR2 SVGAGI. V lost 2 bases, J lost 0 bases, and 7 bases lay in between. The CDR3 loop spans 14 amino acids. On this clone: The antigen is undetermined. This sample includes further DNA sequences coding for the same CDR3.

The sequenced sample consisted of memory CD4+ T cells sorted from blood. Stated subset: CD45RA-negative fraction. This chain links TRBV6-5 with TRBJ1-1; tentatively, D is TRBD1 (5 bases). The sequence derives from a man aged 18 to 29 in good health. The CDR3 DNA reads as TGTGCCAGCAGTTACAGGGACTTGAACACTGAAGCTTTCTTT. Translating it yields CASSYRDLNTEAFF.